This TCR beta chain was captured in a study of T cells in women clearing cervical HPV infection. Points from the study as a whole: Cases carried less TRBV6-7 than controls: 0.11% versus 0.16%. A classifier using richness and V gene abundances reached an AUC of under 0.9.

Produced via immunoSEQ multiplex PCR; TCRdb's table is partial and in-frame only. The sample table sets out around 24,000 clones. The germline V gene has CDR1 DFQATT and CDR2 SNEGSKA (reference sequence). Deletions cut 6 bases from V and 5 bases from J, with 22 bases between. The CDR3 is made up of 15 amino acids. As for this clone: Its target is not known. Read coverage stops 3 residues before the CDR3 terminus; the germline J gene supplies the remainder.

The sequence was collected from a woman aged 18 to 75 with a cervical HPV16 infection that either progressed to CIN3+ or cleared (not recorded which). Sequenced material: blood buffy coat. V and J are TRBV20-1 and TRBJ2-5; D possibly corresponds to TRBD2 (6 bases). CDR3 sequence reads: CSAALRKAGKETQYF. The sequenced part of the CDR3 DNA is TGCAGTGCCGCACTACGAAAGGCGGGGAAGGAGACC.